The 26 T cell receptor beta chains listed next were all sequenced from one sample in a study of CD8+CD57+ T cells in acquired aplastic anemia. According to the study, genomic DNA was the template for TCR beta VDJ and CDR3 profiling. TCRdb reprocessed the reads with MiXCR, giving one entry per CDR3 protein. The data contain 100,000 to 150,000 distinct CDR3 sequences, over 30% of them seen just once; the ten biggest clones take up under 3%. An expansion of CD8+CD57+ cells by flow cytometry had been shown in patients chosen for sequencing. Source material: sorted CD4+, CD8+, or CD8+CD57+ T cells (not recorded which) from PBMCs. Receptors originate from a human donor with aplastic anemia.

This clonotype was seen just once. The CDR3 end shows no conserved phenylalanine or tryptophan, and so a read error is likely. The gene calls are TRBV29-1 and TRBJ2-3; D is ambiguous. CDR1 is SQVTM and CDR2 is ANQGSEA in the germline V gene. The CDR3 is 13 amino acids. The CDR3 DNA reads TGCAGCGCTGAAGTTGGGAACACAGATACGCAGTATTCT. Its protein product is CSAEVGNTDTQYS.

This clonotype was counted at least ten times. V is TRBV5-1 and J is TRBJ1-2; no clear D gene. This CDR3 has 13 amino acids. The ends were cut back, 0 bases at V and 8 bases at J, with 11 bases in the middle. Germline V lookup: CDR1 SGHRS, CDR2 YFSETQ. CDR3 coding DNA: TGCGCCAGCAGCTTGGAGGGCAGGCGCGGCTACACCTTC. Its protein product is CASSLEGRRGYTF.

CDR3 loop: CATSRVRGRGETQYF. In DNA form, the CDR3 reads TGTGCCACCAGCAGAGTTCGAGGGCGGGGGGAGACCCAGTACTTC. The V gene is TRBV15, the J gene TRBJ2-5, with 7 bases matching TRBD2. V was clipped by 1 base and J by 5 bases; unmatched bases: 7. Per the germline V gene, CDR1 is LNHNV and CDR2 is YYDKDF (reference sequence). The CDR3 totals 15 residues.

Details on this clonotype: A junction end diverges from the germline sequence, so it may reflect a read error. This chain connects TRBV29-1 to TRBJ1-5; D is uncertain. Germline assignment: CDR1 SQVTM and CDR2 ANQGSEA. The CDR3 is made up of 14 amino acids. The CDR3 here is CASSSVGGGQPQHF. The CDR3 nucleotides are TGTGCCAGCTCCTCGGTTGGCGGCGGGCAGCCCCAGCATTTT.

This clonotype was seen repeatedly, ten times or more. The chain recombines TRBV7-2 with TRBJ2-7; possible D gene TRBD2, 6 bases. The CDR3 sequence is 14 residues long. Germline V gene data show CDR1 as SGHTA and CDR2 as FQGNSA. V lost 4 bases to trimming and J lost 9 bases, with 19 bases between them. The CDR3 DNA sequence: TGTGCCAGCAGCTCCTCCTCGGGGGAGAAGCGGCAGTACTTC. Its translation is CASSSSSGEKRQYF.

This clonotype has at least ten counts. J is TRBJ2-5 and V is TRBV20-1; perhaps TRBD1 as D (5 bases). Germline V gives CDR1 DFQATT, CDR2 SNEGSKA (reference sequence). CDR3 length equals 13 residues. The germline V and J ends were trimmed by 5 bases and 5 bases, with 15 bases remaining between them. CDR3 loop: CSAPRTPQETQYF. Here the CDR3 DNA reads TGCAGTGCTCCTCGGACACCCCAGGAGACCCAGTACTTC.

This clonotype was detected ten times or more. The genes are TRBV28 and TRBJ1-2; D is undetermined. The V end lost 5 bases, the J end lost 14 bases, and 9 bases lay between the germline ends. Germline assignment: CDR1 MDHEN and CDR2 SYDVKM. The CDR3 loop spans 9 amino acids. The CDR3 DNA is TGTGCCAGCAGTCCCTCCTGGACCTTC. This sequence encodes CASSPSWTF.

The sample holds many counts of this clonotype. DNA of the CDR3: TGTGCCAGTAGTACCGGGTCTAGCACAGATACGCAGTATTTT. Translation gives CASSTGSSTDTQYF. The V call is TRBV19, the J call TRBJ2-3; no firm D call. Germline V gene lookup returns CDR1 LNHDA and CDR2 SQIVND (reference sequence). V was cut by 4 bases and J by 0 bases, with 8 bases left in between. CDR3 length: 14 amino acids.

About this clonotype itself: Being one base from a much bigger clone, this may be a read error. The chain combines TRBV11-2 with TRBJ2-2, with a tentative D call TRBD1 (6 bases). Germline CDR1 is SGHAT and CDR2 is FQNNGV. The CDR3 extends over 20 amino acids. The CDR3 DNA sequence: TGTGCCAGCAGCTTCGACAGGTCAAGGGCAAGGGGAACAAACACCGGGGAGCTGCTTTTT. As protein: CASSFDRSRARGTNTGELLF. Variable domain in full (rest from reference TRBV11-2 and TRBJ2-2): EAGVAQSPRYKIIEKRQSVAFWCNPISGHATLYWYQQILGQGPKLLIQFQNNGVVDDSQLPKDRFSAERLKGVDSTLKIQPAKLEDSAVYLCASSFDRSRARGTNTGELLFGEGSRLTVL.

V and J are TRBV15 and TRBJ2-7; D remains ambiguous. CDR3 size: 15 residues. Germline V gene sequence: CDR1 LNHNV, CDR2 YYDKDF (reference sequence). The V and J ends lost 3 bases and 0 bases respectively, with 12 bases between them. In nucleotides, the CDR3 is TGTGCCACCAGCAGCCCCCAGGTGAGCTCCTACGAGCAGTACTTC. This translates into CATSSPQVSSYEQYF.

For this clonotype: One junction end does not reproduce the germline sequence, and a read error may be involved. This chain links TRBV18 with TRBJ2-4; D perhaps matches TRBD2 (6 bases). Germline CDR1 and CDR2: KGHSH and LQKENI. The CDR3 is 13 residues long. CDR3 DNA: TGTGCCAGCCCACCACCGGGGGACTACATTCAGTACTTC. Its translation is CASPPPGDYIQYF. The full variable domain, in which reference TRBV18 and TRBJ2-4 provide the parts outside the CDR3, is NAGVMQNPRHLVRRRGQEARLRCSPMKGHSHVYWYRQLPEEGLKFMVYLQKENIIDESGMPKERFSAEFPKEGPSILRIQQVVRGDSAAYFCASPPPGDYIQYFGAGTRLSVL.

This clonotype was seen at least ten times. J is TRBJ2-1 and V is TRBV9; 7 nucleotides agree with TRBD2. The V segment lost 4 bases and the J segment 5 bases; nucleotides outside the gene matches: 3. Germline values: CDR1 SGDLS, CDR2 YYNGEE. The CDR3 covers 13 residues. The CDR3 DNA is TGTGCCAGCAGCTCCCGGGGGGACAATGAGCAGTTCTTC. The encoded protein is CASSSRGDNEQFF. Variable domain in full (rest from reference TRBV9 and TRBJ2-1): DSGVTQTPKHLITATGQRVTLRCSPRSGDLSVYWYQQSLDQGLQFLIQYYNGEERAKGNILERFSAQQFPDLHSELNLSSLELGDSALYFCASSSRGDNEQFFGPGTRLTVL.

This clonotype showed up many times. The chain links TRBV5-1 to TRBJ2-5; no clear D gene. CDR3 length equals 13 residues. Per the germline V gene, CDR1 is SGHRS and CDR2 is YFSETQ. Trimming stripped 5 bases from V and 5 bases from J, with 13 bases between. CDR3 in amino acids: CASSRSYSETQYF. The CDR3 nucleotides are TGCGCCAGCAGTCGTTCGTATTCTGAGACCCAGTACTTC.

The chain combines TRBV7-9 with TRBJ2-7; D is perhaps TRBD1 (6 bases). The CDR3 consists of 13 residues. CDR1 is SEHNR, CDR2 FQNEAQ, per germline (reference sequence). V shed 4 bases and J shed 0 bases, with 7 bases lying between them. The CDR3, as DNA: TGTGCCAGCAGCTCAGGGGACTCCTACGAGCAGTACGTC. It yields the protein CASSSGDSYEQYV.

This clonotype was recorded at least ten times. The V and J genes are TRBV4-2 and TRBJ2-3; 9 nucleotides line up with TRBD1. Germline-derived CDR1 and CDR2 are LGHNA and YNFKEQ. The CDR3 is 15 residues long. The junction had 6 bases not matched to a gene; V was cut back by 1 base and J by 7 bases. The CDR3 spells CASSQGDREQNTQYF. The CDR3 DNA reads as TGTGCCAGCAGCCAAGGGGACAGGGAACAGAATACGCAGTATTTT.

This clonotype was found many times. CDR3 sequence (DNA): TGTGCTAGTGGTTTGCTTACAGGGTGGGATTACGAGCAGTACTTC. Residues: CASGLLTGWDYEQYF. The chain combines TRBV12-5 with TRBJ2-7, with a tentative D call TRBD1 (6 bases). Trimming removed 2 bases at V and 4 bases at J, with 15 bases between. The CDR3 spans 15 residues. Per the germline V gene, CDR1 is LGHNT and CDR2 is FRNRAP.

This clonotype was seen many times. The genes are TRBV5-1 and TRBJ2-1, with 12 bases that match TRBD1. The CDR3 is made up of 15 amino acids. Germline CDR1 SGHRS, CDR2 YFSETQ. V dropped 4 bases and J dropped 9; count of bases not matched to a gene: 8. DNA of the CDR3: TGCGCCAGCAGCCCAGGGACAGGGGGCACGAGTGAGCAGTTCTTC. Its protein product is CASSPGTGGTSEQFF.

The rearrangement joins TRBV29-1 to TRBJ1-1; possible D gene TRBD1, 6 bases. The V end lost 4 bases, the J end lost 9 bases, and 12 bases lay between the germline ends. CDR1 is SQVTM and CDR2 is ANQGSEA in the germline V gene. The CDR3 runs 11 residues. The chain's CDR3 is CSVAGAAKAFF. The CDR3 DNA is TGCAGCGTTGCGGGGGCGGCGAAAGCTTTCTTT.

As to this clonotype: Given a much more abundant clone one base away, this may be a read error. CDR3 nucleotides: TGTGCCAGCAGCGTAGTCCGGGGGGAGCAGTACTTC. Translation gives CASSVVRGEQYF. The chain combines TRBV9 with TRBJ2-7; a weak D match, TRBD2 (6 bases). The CDR3 has 12 residues. From germline, CDR1 is SGDLS and CDR2 YYNGEE. V gave up 0 bases and J gave up 7 bases, with 8 bases separating them.

The genes are TRBV12-3 or TRBV12-4 and TRBJ1-1, with unresolved D. V lost 8 bases and J lost 1, with 17 bases in between. The CDR3 is 15 amino acids. CDR3 in DNA: TGTGCCAGCGTTCTTCGAGGGTTAGGGAACACTGAAGCTTTCTTT. This encodes CASVLRGLGNTEAFF.

Worth noting for this clonotype: Possible read error: a much larger clone is one base away. The chain links TRBV13 to TRBJ1-1, with TRBD1 as a possible D gene (5 bases). The length of the CDR3 is 15 residues. Germline CDR1 is PRHDT and CDR2 is FYEKMQ (reference sequence). The germline V and J ends were trimmed by 2 bases and 4 bases, with 14 bases remaining between them. CDR3 nucleotides: TGTGCCAGCAGCTTACTTACGGGGGAGGGCACTGAAGCTTTCTTT. This gives the protein CASSLLTGEGTEAFF. Full variable domain (remainder filled in from reference TRBV13 and TRBJ1-1): AAGVIQSPRHLIKEKRETATLKCYPIPRHDTVYWYQQGPGQDPQFLISFYEKMQSDKGSIPDRFSAQQFSDYHSELNMSSLELGDSALYFCASSLLTGEGTEAFFGQGTRLTVV.

This clonotype was counted many times. The genes are TRBV7-9 and TRBJ1-6; a weak D match, TRBD1 (5 bases). Germline values: CDR1 SEHNR, CDR2 FQNEAQ (reference sequence). The V gene lost 2 bases and the J gene lost 8 bases, with 7 bases spanning the gap. CDR3 length equals 13 residues. The CDR3 sequence is CASSLSGDSPLHF. Here the CDR3 DNA reads TGTGCCAGCAGCTTATCGGGGGATTCACCCCTCCACTTT.

This clonotype was recorded many times. The CDR3 nucleotides read TGCAGTGCGGTAGGGGGGGGCCGCGCAGATACGCAGTATTTT. Translation: CSAVGGGRADTQYF. The rearrangement uses TRBV20-1 and TRBJ2-3; the D gene is possibly TRBD2 (7 bases). V shed 6 bases and J shed 4 bases, with 17 bases lying between them. From germline, CDR1 is DFQATT and CDR2 SNEGSKA (reference sequence). The CDR3 is made up of 14 amino acids.

This clonotype was recorded a few times. CDR3 sequence (DNA): TGTGCCAGCAGCCGCCGCGCGGCTAGCGGGGGGGCAGTGGATGAGCAGTTCTTC. It encodes CASSRRAASGGAVDEQFF. The chain has TRBV11-2 and TRBJ2-1; 12 nucleotides line up with TRBD2. The CDR3 contains 18 residues. The V and J ends lost 5 bases and 8 bases, in that order; junction bases with no gene match: 16. Germline lookup yields CDR1 SGHAT and CDR2 FQNNGV.

This clonotype was detected many times. The CDR3 loop is CASRKTGLRDTQYF. As DNA, the CDR3 is TGTGCCAGCAGGAAGACAGGGTTAAGAGATACGCAGTATTTT. The rearrangement links TRBV6-1 to TRBJ2-3; the match to TRBD1 covers 7 bases. This CDR3 comprises 14 residues. J was trimmed by 5 bases and V by 6 bases; bases with no gene match: 8. Germline CDR1 MNHNS, CDR2 SASEGT.

There are a few counts of this clonotype. The V gene is TRBV28, the J gene TRBJ1-2; D gene unclear. The germline V gene has CDR1 MDHEN and CDR2 SYDVKM. Trimming removed 3 bases from V and 0 bases from J, with 5 bases in between. This CDR3 has 13 residues. CDR3 residues: CASSFSANYGYTF. The DNA for the CDR3 is TGTGCCAGCAGTTTCTCGGCTAACTATGGCTACACCTTC.